This passage covers 21 T cell receptor beta chains from one sample sequenced in a study of memory CD4+ T cells and cytomegalovirus serostatus. The sort gate was single viable CD3+CD4+CD8-CD45RO+ cells for memory CD4+ T cells. Libraries were prepared by immunoSEQ multiplex PCR; TCRdb keeps only in-frame clonotypes and omits some of them. The repertoire holds 50,000 to 75,000 clones, with about 81% as singletons. Material for sequencing was memory CD4+ T cells from blood. Receptor source: an adult in good health and CMV-seronegative.

V and J are TRBV5-1 and TRBJ1-2, with 7 nucleotides matching TRBD1. The CDR3 totals 15 residues. After removal of 0 bases from V and 3 bases from J, the junction contained 5 bases not matched to a gene. Germline V lookup: CDR1 SGHRS, CDR2 YFSETQ. CDR3 DNA sequence: TGCGCCAGCAGCTTGGCAGCCGGACAGGACTATGGCTACACCTTC. It codes for CASSLAAGQDYGYTF.

The chain recombines TRBV10-3 with TRBJ1-1, with D perhaps TRBD1 (6 bases). This CDR3 has 13 residues. From germline, CDR1 is ENHRY and CDR2 SYGVKD. V was trimmed by 6 bases and J by 6 bases, leaving 14 bases between them. The CDR3 nucleotides are TGTGCCATCAGGGAGGGACATCCGGCTGAAGCTTTCTTT. It yields the protein CAIREGHPAEAFF.

The rearrangement links TRBV9 to TRBJ1-2; D possibly corresponds to TRBD1 (5 bases). Germline assignment: CDR1 SGDLS and CDR2 YYNGEE. With 2 bases removed from V and 4 bases from J, the gap between germline ends came to 9 bases. CDR3 size: 13 residues. The CDR3 protein is CASSVDSSYGYTF. The CDR3, as DNA: TGTGCCAGCAGCGTTGACAGTTCCTATGGCTACACCTTC.

V is TRBV7-6 and J is TRBJ2-7; possibly TRBD1 for D (5 bases). V lost 5 bases to trimming and J lost 3 bases, with 14 bases between them. The germline V gene has CDR1 SGHVS and CDR2 FNYEAQ. This CDR3 region has 14 residues. This chain's CDR3 is CASSPGHELYEQYF. The CDR3 DNA reads as TGTGCCAGCAGCCCAGGACATGAACTCTACGAGCAGTACTTC.

The chain links TRBV19 to TRBJ1-5, with 11 bases that match TRBD1. This CDR3 is 17 amino acids long. V was pared by 6 bases and J by 7 bases, with 14 bases of the junction left unmatched. The germline gives CDR1 LNHDA, CDR2 SQIVND (reference sequence). The CDR3 is CASSRIRDRGSRQPQHF. In DNA, the CDR3 is TGTGCCAGTAGCCGTATCCGGGACAGGGGGTCGAGGCAGCCCCAGCATTTT.

The DNA for the CDR3 is TGTGCCAGCAGCCCCGGGGGGCCCCTCTTCGGTGAGCAGTTCTTC. Translating it yields CASSPGGPLFGEQFF. This rearrangement joins TRBV5-4 to TRBJ2-1; D is possibly TRBD2 (7 bases). Trimming shortened V by 4 bases and J by 9 bases, and 20 bases separated the two germline ends. Germline V CDR1 and CDR2: SGHNT, YYREEE (reference sequence). The CDR3 runs 15 residues.

The chain carries TRBV6-5 and TRBJ2-3; D is uncertain. Germline V gene data show CDR1 as MNHEY and CDR2 as SVGAGI. V lost 5 bases to trimming and J lost 0 bases, with 12 bases between them. The CDR3 totals 15 residues. DNA for the CDR3: TGTGCCAGCAGTAACCTCGTTCCTAGCACAGATACGCAGTATTTT. This translates into CASSNLVPSTDTQYF.

The chain employs TRBV15 and TRBJ2-1; possibly TRBD2 for D (6 bases). This CDR3 contains 15 residues. Trimming stripped 3 bases from V and 4 bases from J, with 13 bases between. The V gene's germline CDR1 is LNHNV and CDR2 YYDKDF (reference sequence). The CDR3 spells CATSRTTGGYNEQFF. The CDR3 nucleotides are TGTGCCACCAGCAGGACCACCGGGGGTTACAATGAGCAGTTCTTC.

This clone appeared a single time. The chain carries TRBV29-1 and TRBJ2-7; the match to TRBD1 covers 10 bases. The CDR3 length is 12 residues. V shed 4 bases, J shed 3 bases, and the junction held 0 bases outside the gene matches. Germline V gene data show CDR1 as SQVTM and CDR2 as ANQGSEA. DNA for the CDR3: TGCAGCGTTGGGGACAGGGGCTACGAGCAGTACTTC. It encodes CSVGDRGYEQYF.

The chain has TRBV6-5 and TRBJ1-1; 9 bases are a match to TRBD1. Looked up from germline, CDR1 is MNHEY and CDR2 is SVGAGI. The CDR3 runs 14 residues. The J segment lost 8 bases and the V segment lost 5 bases, leaving 9 bases of the junction unmatched. CDR3 nucleotides: TGTGCCAGCAGTCCGGGACAGGGAAGTCGAGAAGCTTTCTTT. Amino acid sequence: CASSPGQGSREAFF.

This clone was detected only once. CDR3 amino acids: CASAQGVQPQHF. The CDR3 DNA is TGTGCCAGCGCCCAGGGGGTACAGCCCCAGCATTTT. The rearrangement uses TRBV28 and TRBJ1-5, with 7 bases aligning to TRBD1. The CDR3 consists of 12 residues. Germline trimming cut 8 bases from V and 7 bases from J; bases unmatched to any gene: 5. Germline CDR1 reads MDHEN; CDR2 reads SYDVKM. The entire variable domain, with the rest obtained from reference TRBV28 and TRBJ1-5, is as follows: DVKVTQSSRYLVKRTGEKVFLECVQDMDHENMFWYRQDPGLGLRLIYFSYDVKMKEKGDIPEGYSVSREKKERFSLILESASTNQTSMYLCASAQGVQPQHFGDGTRLSIL.

The chain is built from TRBV7-8 and TRBJ1-5; D uncertain. The ends were cut back, 3 bases at V and 0 bases at J, with 6 bases in the middle. The CDR3 contains 14 residues. Germline V CDR1 and CDR2: SGHVS, FQNEAQ. CDR3 in DNA: TGTGCCAGCAGCTTGGACCCTAGCAATCAGCCCCAGCATTTT. Translated, it gives CASSLDPSNQPQHF.

The chain uses TRBV30 and TRBJ2-2, with D possibly being TRBD1 (6 bases). The CDR3 consists of 15 residues. V lost 1 base and J 6 bases, leaving 15 bases between the germline ends. CDR1 is GTSNPN, CDR2 SVGIG, per germline (reference sequence). The CDR3 region has the DNA TGTGCCTGGAGTGACTACCCCAGGGGCGCCGGGGAGCTGTTTTTT. As protein: CAWSDYPRGAGELFF.

This clone is a singleton in its sample. The rearrangement joins TRBV6-1 to TRBJ1-1; weak D call: TRBD1 (6 bases). The CDR3 length is 16 residues. Trimming took off 2 bases at V and 0 bases at J, with 13 bases between the two ends. The germline gives CDR1 MNHNS, CDR2 SASEGT. CDR3 nucleotides: TGTGCCAGCAGTGAAATGGGGACAAGGATGAACACTGAAGCTTTCTTT. Translating it yields CASSEMGTRMNTEAFF.

The V and J genes are TRBV9 and TRBJ2-2, with 7 positions matching TRBD2. This CDR3 is built from 18 residues. Germline trimming cut 0 bases from V and 5 bases from J; bases unmatched to any gene: 13. Looked up from germline, CDR1 is SGDLS and CDR2 is YYNGEE. The CDR3 is CASSVGLAVQKGTGELFF. In DNA form, the CDR3 reads TGTGCCAGCAGCGTAGGCCTAGCGGTCCAAAAGGGTACCGGGGAGCTGTTTTTT.

The chain carries TRBV10-3 and TRBJ2-5, with unresolved D. This CDR3 spans 12 amino acids. Trimming cost V 3 bases and J 5 bases, with 7 bases left between them. Germline values: CDR1 ENHRY, CDR2 SYGVKD. CDR3 loop: CAISDTRETQYF. CDR3 DNA: TGTGCCATCAGTGATACCCGGGAGACCCAGTACTTC.

The sample holds one count of this clone. The rearrangement links TRBV4-2 to TRBJ2-7; TRBD1 might be the D (5 bases). Germline values: CDR1 LGHNA, CDR2 YNFKEQ. This CDR3 region has 14 residues. V gave up 1 base and J gave up 6 bases, with 13 bases separating them. CDR3: CASSQGDRASEQYF. The CDR3 DNA reads TGTGCCAGCAGCCAAGGAGACAGAGCGTCCGAGCAGTACTTC.

V is TRBV4-2 and J is TRBJ1-1; TRBD1 aligns across 8 bases. The ends lost 3 bases at V and 10 bases at J; junction bases unmatched: 7. CDR3 length: 13 amino acids. CDR1 is LGHNA and CDR2 is YNFKEQ in the germline V gene. The CDR3 sequence: CASSHQGAGGAFF. CDR3 nucleotide sequence: TGTGCCAGCAGCCACCAGGGGGCAGGAGGAGCTTTCTTT.

The chain couples TRBV7-3 to TRBJ2-6; D is unclear. V was shortened by 5 bases and J by 1 base, with 9 bases between the two germline ends. The CDR3 has 15 amino acids. Germline loops: CDR1 SGHTA, CDR2 FQGTGA. CDR3 loop: CASSKRQSGANVLTF. In DNA, the CDR3 is TGTGCCAGCAGCAAACGACAATCTGGGGCCAACGTCCTGACTTTC.

As DNA, the CDR3 is TGTGCCAGCAGCCGCCTCGCGGGGGGATACGAGCAGTACTTC. Protein: CASSRLAGGYEQYF. The chain employs TRBV11-2 and TRBJ2-7; 8 nucleotides line up with TRBD2. Germline assignment: CDR1 SGHAT and CDR2 FQNNGV. The CDR3 spans 14 residues. The ends lost 5 bases at V and 4 bases at J; junction bases unmatched: 7.

This clone has more than one count but fewer than ten. CDR3 protein: CASSANPGGGEFF. The CDR3 nucleotides are TGTGCCAGCAGCGCCAACCCGGGGGGAGGGGAGTTCTTC. The J gene is TRBJ2-1, the V gene TRBV7-6; 7 bases are a match to TRBD2. Germline values: CDR1 SGHVS, CDR2 FNYEAQ. V shed 5 bases, J shed 14 bases, and the junction held 12 bases outside the gene matches. This CDR3 comprises 13 residues.